Detailed here is one TCR beta chain. This clone was observed once. Its antigen is still unknown. The sample holds no much larger clone one base away, and base qualities are not on file. The donors were healthy, HIV-negative adults with no recently reported acute infections or vaccinations. Only Caucasian adults living in Nashville, Tennessee, USA were represented among the donors. For unsorted samples, about 90 million PBMCs were counted and genomic DNA was extracted with the QIAamp DNA Blood Mini kit. Blood was obtained by leukapheresis, after which PBMCs were separated by Ficoll-Histopaque density gradient centrifugation and cryopreserved in liquid nitrogen vapor phase. This sample was included in a study of shared clonotypes between healthy human individuals (dated by TCRdb to 2019 to 2021). With regard to the full study: The cohort comprised a couple of women and a few men aged 18 to 49 years. To estimate repertoire size and how much clonotype sharing occurs between individuals, the study deeply sequenced the blood TCR repertoires of roughly 5 healthy adults. To increase sequencing depth and limit assay-specific biases, different laboratories used diverse techniques to prepare libraries and sequence TCR repertoires. Between about 0.8 and 9 billion PBMCs per donor were obtained by leukapheresis. General study outcomes and caveats: Only blood was sampled, and tissue TCR repertoires likely differ from those in blood. Because the study included only a small number of donors, the genetic and exposure-history diversity represented was limited. Pairwise subsampling led to the expectation that sequencing depth would affect the degree of clonotype sharing among donors.

The V and J ends are trimmed by 0 bases and 6 bases, leaving 12 bases between them. From its cysteine to its phenylalanine, the CDR3 spans 13 amino acids. CDR3 DNA only is kept here, 39 bases in frame from base 1. CDR1 and CDR2 were assigned from the germline V gene (reference sequence) as GTSNPN and SVGIG. Using the deep immunoSEQ assay, TCR CDR3 regions were amplified from genomic DNA by multiplex PCR. Extracted genomic DNA from each cell subset was spread evenly across all wells of several immunoSEQ 96-well plates, with each plate serving as a replicate. Each replicate PCR for unsorted PBMC received roughly 290 ng genomic DNA, equal to 30,000 to 35,000 T cell genomes. Ten immunoSEQ deep assay plates were used to sequence the unsorted PBMC genomic DNA. Purified libraries were measured with a Qubit 3.0 fluorometer, size-checked on a Bioanalyzer 2100, and measured again with the KAPA Library Quantification kit. Each immunoSEQ 96-well plate was sequenced on its own single-read 150-cycle Illumina NextSeq 550 flow cell. Turning to the authors' computational methods: The immunoSEQ output contained only junctional sequences without quality scores, so filtering could not match that applied to full-length reads. Sequences were annotated with PyIR, a Python wrapper for IgBLAST v1.9, using IMGT germline references to assign V/J genes and CDR3. Reads were removed for weak V/J assignments (E-value above 1e-6), missing CDR3, stop codons, out-of-frame junctions, or ambiguous translated residues. V3J clonotypes were defined as sequences sharing the same inferred V gene, J gene, and CDR3 amino acid sequence. The percentage overlap between two repertoires was calculated by dividing the number of shared unique clonotypes by the size of the smaller repertoire. Three approaches were used to assess repertoire richness: RTK rarefaction, the Chao1 estimator, and Recon v2.1 estimates of unobserved clonotypes. TCRdb retrieved this table from immuneACCESS and kept in-frame rearrangements only. Not all clones are present; in checked studies, unresolved V genes account for under half, and no reason is known for the remainder. V and J calls and clone size are those listed in that table; D and trimming were worked out from the DNA. The sample data list about 470,000 clones, and 70% to 80% of these were observed just once. The ten largest clonotypes hold roughly 13% of the sample.

The receptor was derived from a woman aged 40 to 50 in good health. Some clones in this sample may be carry-over from other donors' samples. Source material: PBMCs. Rearrangement joined TRBV30 to TRBJ2-7, and possibly TRBD1, on 6 matching bases. The DNA reads as follows: TGTGCCTGGAGTGTAGGACTCAGGGGCGAGCAGTACTTC. Translated, this gives CAWSVGLRGEQYF.